These 30 T cell receptor beta chains were all obtained from the same sample, sequenced in a study of shared clonotypes between healthy human individuals. Sequenced by immunoSEQ multiplex PCR; TCRdb stores in-frame clones only, minus some. The sample contains approximately 1.9 million clones, 80% to 95% of which appear only once. As defined, naive CD8 cells were CD45RO-negative and positively selected for CCR7, with terminally differentiated effector memory CD45RA+ cells excluded. The material sequenced was naive CD8+ T cells from PBMCs. The source of these receptors is a man aged 18 to 30 in good health. Some clones in this sample may be carry-over from other donors' samples.

This rearrangement joins TRBV7-6 to TRBJ2-2, with 8 positions matching TRBD2. CDR3 length equals 17 residues. The V and J ends lost 2 bases and 1 base, in that order; junction bases with no gene match: 6. Looked up from germline, CDR1 is SGHVS and CDR2 is FNYEAQ. This CDR3 is CASSLPTTSENTGELFF. The CDR3 bases are TGTGCCAGCAGCTTACCCACGACTAGCGAGAACACCGGGGAGCTGTTTTTT.

The rearrangement uses TRBV12-5 and TRBJ1-1, with D maybe TRBD1 (5 bases). This CDR3 has 14 residues. Looked up from germline, CDR1 is LGHNT and CDR2 is FRNRAP. The V gene lost 5 bases and the J gene lost 1 base, with 11 bases spanning the gap. CDR3 loop: CASGNRDPNTEAFF. Here the CDR3 DNA reads TGTGCTAGTGGTAACCGGGACCCGAACACTGAAGCTTTCTTT.

With regard to this clone: The same CDR3 can be traced to other DNA sequences in this sample. The chain has TRBV27 and TRBJ2-1, with TRBD2 identical over 10 bases. After removal of 3 bases from V and 8 bases from J, the junction contained 4 bases not matched to a gene. CDR1 MNHEY and CDR2 SMNVEV come from the germline V gene (reference sequence). The CDR3 sequence is 14 residues long. The chain's CDR3 is CASSLLAGADEQFF. The DNA for the CDR3 is TGTGCCAGCAGTTTGCTAGCGGGAGCCGATGAGCAGTTCTTC.

This sequence joins TRBV7-6 and TRBJ2-3; no firm D call. Between the trimmed V and J ends, which lost 4 bases and 0 bases, there was a span of 8 bases. The CDR3 sequence is 14 residues long. Germline-derived CDR1 and CDR2 are SGHVS and FNYEAQ. CDR3 in DNA: TGTGCCAGCAGCTCCTATTATAGCACAGATACGCAGTATTTT. Residues: CASSSYYSTDTQYF.

The V call is TRBV30, the J call TRBJ2-7; D call uncertain. Trimming took 1 base from V and 9 from J, leaving 7 bases between them. The CDR3 sequence is 10 residues long. Germline CDR1 and CDR2: GTSNPN and SVGIG (reference sequence). CDR3 protein: CAWSGPGQYF. DNA for the CDR3: TGTGCCTGGAGTGGCCCAGGGCAGTACTTC. The full variable domain, with the rest looked up from reference TRBV30 and TRBJ2-7, is SQTIHQWPATLVQPVGSPLSLECTVEGTSNPNLYWYRQAAGRGLQLLFYSVGIGQISSEVPQNLSASRPQDRQFILSSKKLLLSDSGFYLCAWSGPGQYFGPGTRLTVT.

The chain employs TRBV27 and TRBJ1-4; TRBD1 agrees at 8 bases. The CDR3 totals 16 residues. The J segment lost 1 base and the V segment lost 4 bases, leaving 5 bases of the junction unmatched. CDR1 and CDR2 from the germline V gene are MNHEY and SMNVEV (reference sequence). DNA of the CDR3: TGTGCCAGCAGTTATTCGACAGGGGAAACTAATGAAAAACTGTTTTTT. Protein product: CASSYSTGETNEKLFF.

The chain recombines TRBV27 with TRBJ2-1; 7 nucleotides line up with TRBD2. This CDR3 has 13 amino acids. Trimming at V came to 5 bases and at J to 5 bases, leaving 3 bases not matched to a gene. Germline V gene lookup returns CDR1 MNHEY and CDR2 SMNVEV (reference sequence). For the CDR3, the DNA is TGTGCCAGCAGTGCCGGGAGGCACAATGAGCAGTTCTTC. The encoded protein is CASSAGRHNEQFF.

This clone has only one observation. The chain carries TRBV28 and TRBJ1-2; no reliable D call. The ends were cut back, 6 bases at V and 5 bases at J, with 10 bases in the middle. The germline V gene has CDR1 MDHEN and CDR2 SYDVKM. The length of the CDR3 is 12 residues. The DNA of the CDR3 is TGTGCCAGCAGCCCGGACTTTTATGGCTACACCTTC. Translating gives CASSPDFYGYTF.

V gene TRBV28 combines with J gene TRBJ2-1; D remains ambiguous. The V end lost 7 bases, the J end lost 8 bases, and 12 bases lay between the germline ends. The CDR3 has 12 residues. Germline V lookup: CDR1 MDHEN, CDR2 SYDVKM. In DNA, the CDR3 is TGTGCCAGCACACCCGCCCGGGATGAGCAGTTCTTC. It is translated as CASTPARDEQFF.

Comments on this clone: Distinct nucleotide sequences in the sample also encode this CDR3. The chain employs TRBV9 and TRBJ2-1; possibly TRBD1 for D (6 bases). V shed 5 bases and J shed 2 bases, with 8 bases lying between them. Looked up from germline, CDR1 is SGDLS and CDR2 is YYNGEE. The CDR3 loop spans 13 amino acids. The CDR3 is CASSPGAYNEQFF. The CDR3 DNA reads TGTGCCAGCAGTCCAGGGGCCTACAATGAGCAGTTCTTC.

This clone was detected once. The chain has TRBV7-9 and TRBJ1-3, with 11 bases identical to TRBD1. After removal of 5 bases from V and 2 bases from J, the junction contained 11 bases not matched to a gene. Germline V lookup: CDR1 SEHNR, CDR2 FQNEAQ (reference sequence). This CDR3 is 18 amino acids long. CDR3 sequence reads: CASSNTDRGLLPGNTIYF. In DNA form, the CDR3 reads TGTGCCAGCAGCAATACGGACAGGGGGCTTCTGCCTGGAAACACCATATATTTT.

As regards this clone: This sample also contains other DNA sequences that code for the same CDR3. This chain connects TRBV27 to TRBJ2-7; D uncertain. The germline V and J ends were trimmed by 1 base and 4 bases, with 5 bases remaining between them. The CDR3 runs 12 residues. The germline gives CDR1 MNHEY, CDR2 SMNVEV (reference sequence). The CDR3 nucleotides are TGTGCCAGCAGTTTATTAGGTTACGAGCAGTACTTC. This translates into CASSLLGYEQYF.

The V call is TRBV6-5, the J call TRBJ2-1; 7 nucleotides agree with TRBD2. The V gene end was trimmed by 2 bases and the J gene end by 5 bases; junction bases not matched to a gene: 3. The germline CDR1 and CDR2 sequences are MNHEY and SVGAGI. CDR3 length: 14 amino acids. CDR3 amino acids: CASSYQGLHNEQFF. The CDR3 region has the DNA TGTGCCAGCAGTTACCAGGGACTACACAATGAGCAGTTCTTC.

The chain has TRBV4-1 and TRBJ2-7, with D maybe TRBD2 (5 bases). The CDR3 loop spans 16 amino acids. Germline V gene lookup returns CDR1 MGHRA and CDR2 YSYEKL. Trimming took off 0 bases at V and 1 base at J, with 13 bases between the two ends. The chain's CDR3 is CASSQDEASLSYEQYF. CDR3 DNA sequence: TGCGCCAGCAGCCAAGATGAGGCTAGCCTATCCTACGAGCAGTACTTC.

This clone occurred once. The chain combines TRBV27 with TRBJ1-1; D might be TRBD1 (5 bases). The CDR3 contains 17 residues. Deletions cut 3 bases from V and 0 bases from J, with 17 bases between. Germline assignment: CDR1 MNHEY and CDR2 SMNVEV (reference sequence). CDR3 region: CASSLGWGGPMNTEAFF. CDR3 nucleotides: TGTGCCAGCAGTTTGGGGTGGGGGGGTCCCATGAACACTGAAGCTTTCTTT.

This clone was picked up one time. The V gene is TRBV27, the J gene TRBJ2-1, with D unclear. Per the germline V gene, CDR1 is MNHEY and CDR2 is SMNVEV (reference sequence). Between the trimmed V and J ends, which lost 3 bases and 0 bases, there was a span of 9 bases. The CDR3 consists of 15 residues. In DNA, the CDR3 is TGTGCCAGCAGTTTTAGTACAAGCTCCTACAATGAGCAGTTCTTC. Protein: CASSFSTSSYNEQFF.

This rearrangement joins TRBV6-5 to TRBJ2-1; tentatively, D is TRBD1 (6 bases). The CDR3 consists of 15 residues. CDR1 is MNHEY, CDR2 SVGAGI, per germline. V dropped 0 bases and J dropped 4 bases, with 10 bases sitting between them. CDR3 in amino acids: CASSYSSRGYNEQFF. DNA for the CDR3: TGTGCCAGCAGTTACTCTAGTAGGGGGTACAATGAGCAGTTCTTC.

V usage is TRBV5-6 and J usage is TRBJ2-7; D call uncertain. The germline gives CDR1 SGHDT, CDR2 YYEEEE. The CDR3 is 13 residues long. Trimming pared 4 bases from V and 6 bases from J, leaving 14 bases between. Written as DNA, the CDR3 is TGTGCCAGCAGCCTATCTTGGTCTCGCGAGCAGTACTTC. Its translation is CASSLSWSREQYF.

V is TRBV11-2 and J is TRBJ2-1, with 9 bases fitting TRBD2. The ends lost 1 base at V and 1 base at J; junction bases unmatched: 2. The CDR3 covers 16 residues. Germline-derived CDR1 and CDR2 are SGHAT and FQNNGV. The CDR3 here is CASSLVLAGSYNEQFF. The CDR3 region has the DNA TGTGCCAGCAGCTTAGTCCTAGCGGGATCCTACAATGAGCAGTTCTTC.

This clone came up once. This chain uses TRBV6-1 with TRBJ1-5; 7 bases are shared with TRBD1. The CDR3 extends over 12 amino acids. CDR1 MNHNS and CDR2 SASEGT come from the germline V gene. The J segment lost 6 bases and the V segment lost 7 bases, leaving 3 bases of the junction unmatched. In DNA, the CDR3 is TGTGCCAGCATGTACAGGGGTCAGCCCCAGCATTTT. Its protein is CASMYRGQPQHF.

The rearrangement uses TRBV18 and TRBJ2-7; 7 positions match TRBD1. CDR1 and CDR2 from the germline V gene are KGHSH and LQKENI. This CDR3 has 13 amino acids. With 8 bases clipped from V and 0 bases from J, the junction kept 4 bases outside the gene matches. The CDR3 nucleotides read TGTGCCAGCGCCGCAGGGGGCTCCTACGAGCAGTACTTC. This encodes CASAAGGSYEQYF.

This chain links TRBV7-9 with TRBJ2-7, with a weak D call TRBD2 (5 bases). Germline V CDR1 and CDR2: SEHNR, FQNEAQ (reference sequence). V gave up 6 bases and J gave up 3 bases, with 12 bases separating them. The CDR3 consists of 13 residues. CDR3 amino acids: CASRDTRFYEQYF. As DNA, the CDR3 is TGTGCCAGCAGGGATACTAGGTTCTACGAGCAGTACTTC.

The chain is built from TRBV29-1 and TRBJ2-7; D is ambiguous. This CDR3 is built from 15 residues. Trimming removed 2 bases from V and 2 bases from J, with 16 bases in between. Per germline, CDR1 SQVTM and CDR2 ANQGSEA. The CDR3 reads CSVEMASTPPYEQYF. CDR3 nucleotide sequence: TGCAGCGTTGAAATGGCCAGCACTCCCCCCTACGAGCAGTACTTC.

This chain links TRBV7-8 with TRBJ1-2; D is possibly TRBD1 (5 bases). The CDR3 is 16 residues long. CDR1 is SGHVS and CDR2 is FQNEAQ in the germline V gene. Trimming left V 4 bases short and J 1 base short, with 16 bases between. The CDR3 bases are TGTGCCAGCAGCTCAGGAATTGCGGGGGGTAACTATGGCTACACCTTC. Its protein is CASSSGIAGGNYGYTF. Based on the CDR3 plus reference TRBV7-8 and TRBJ1-2, the full variable domain is GAGVSQSPRYKVAKRGQDVALRCDPISGHVSLFWYQQALGQGPEFLTYFQNEAQLDKSGLPSDRFFAERPEGSVSTLKIQRTQQEDSAVYLCASSSGIAGGNYGYTFGSGTRLTVV.

The chain recombines TRBV6-5 with TRBJ2-7; 8 bases align to TRBD2. This CDR3 region has 15 residues. Losses at the gene ends were 7 bases for V and 4 bases for J; bases not matched to a gene: 12. Germline CDR1 is MNHEY and CDR2 is SVGAGI. DNA of the CDR3: TGTGCCAGCACCACCCCGGGGCTAGCGGGTTACGAGCAGTACTTC. Its translation: CASTTPGLAGYEQYF.

This chain connects TRBV29-1 to TRBJ1-4, with D perhaps matching TRBD1 (5 bases). Germline lookup yields CDR1 SQVTM and CDR2 ANQGSEA. The CDR3 is made up of 15 amino acids. V lost 0 bases, J lost 7 bases, and 15 bases lay in between. The CDR3 nucleotides are TGCAGCGTTGAAGATTCGGCTAGGGACGGTGAAAAACTGTTTTTT. It translates to CSVEDSARDGEKLFF.

The V and J genes are TRBV27 and TRBJ2-7; D remains ambiguous. Trimming stripped 8 bases from V and 4 bases from J, with 9 bases between. The germline V gene encodes CDR1 MNHEY and CDR2 SMNVEV (reference sequence). The CDR3 consists of 11 residues. CDR3: CASRNGYEQYF. The CDR3 bases are TGTGCCAGCCGGAACGGGTACGAGCAGTACTTC.

The chain combines TRBV6-5 with TRBJ1-2, with 9 bases fitting TRBD1. Germline trimming cut 4 bases from V and 6 bases from J; bases unmatched to any gene: 9. The germline CDR1 and CDR2 sequences are MNHEY and SVGAGI. The CDR3 has 15 residues. The CDR3 protein is CASSLIGQGWDGYTF. The CDR3 DNA reads TGTGCCAGCAGTTTGATAGGACAGGGGTGGGATGGCTACACCTTC.

J is TRBJ2-7 and V is TRBV13; 11 positions match TRBD1. The germline V gene has CDR1 PRHDT and CDR2 FYEKMQ (reference sequence). V lost 7 bases and J lost 5; bases outside the gene matches: 7. The CDR3 totals 14 residues. The CDR3 sequence is CASNPGQGAHEQYF. CDR3 in DNA: TGTGCCAGCAACCCTGGACAGGGGGCCCACGAGCAGTACTTC.

The chain links TRBV2 to TRBJ1-5; TRBD1 is a possible D gene (6 bases). CDR1 is SNHLY and CDR2 is FYNNEI in the germline V gene. V was cut by 4 bases and J by 0 bases, with 16 bases left in between. This CDR3 is built from 17 residues. The CDR3 protein is CASSVSGDTHSNQPQHF. The CDR3 DNA sequence: TGTGCCAGCAGTGTGTCAGGGGACACCCATAGCAATCAGCCCCAGCATTTT.